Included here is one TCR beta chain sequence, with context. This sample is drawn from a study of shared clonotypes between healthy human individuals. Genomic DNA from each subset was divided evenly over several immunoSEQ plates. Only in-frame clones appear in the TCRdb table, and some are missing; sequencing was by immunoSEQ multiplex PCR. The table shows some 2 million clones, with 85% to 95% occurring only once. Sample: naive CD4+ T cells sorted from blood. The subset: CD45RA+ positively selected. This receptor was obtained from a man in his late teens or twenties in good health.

CDR3 nucleotides: TGTGCCAGCAGTTACGGACAGTTCAATCAGCCCCAGCATTTT. Its protein is CASSYGQFNQPQHF. The chain carries TRBV6-6 and TRBJ1-5; tentatively, D is TRBD1 (6 bases). The V gene lost 2 bases and the J gene lost 3 bases, with 8 bases spanning the gap. This CDR3 spans 14 amino acids. Germline CDR1 MNHNY, CDR2 SVGAGI (reference sequence).